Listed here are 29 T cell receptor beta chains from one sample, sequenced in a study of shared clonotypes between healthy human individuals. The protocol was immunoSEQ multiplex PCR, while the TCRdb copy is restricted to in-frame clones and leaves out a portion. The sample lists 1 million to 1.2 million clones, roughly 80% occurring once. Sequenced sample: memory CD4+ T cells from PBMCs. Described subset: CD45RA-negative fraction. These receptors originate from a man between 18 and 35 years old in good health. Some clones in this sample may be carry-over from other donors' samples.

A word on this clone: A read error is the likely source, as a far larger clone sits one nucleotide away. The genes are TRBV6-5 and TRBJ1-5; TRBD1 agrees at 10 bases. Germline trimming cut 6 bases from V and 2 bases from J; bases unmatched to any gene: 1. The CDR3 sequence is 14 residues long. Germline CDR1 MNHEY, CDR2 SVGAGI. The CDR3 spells CASSGTGGNQPQHF. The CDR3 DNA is TGTGCCAGCAGCGGGACAGGGGGCAATCAGCCCCAGCATTTT.

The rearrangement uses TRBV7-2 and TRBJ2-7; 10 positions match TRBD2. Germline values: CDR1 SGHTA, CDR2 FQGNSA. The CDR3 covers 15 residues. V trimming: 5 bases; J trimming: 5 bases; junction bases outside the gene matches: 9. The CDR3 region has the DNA TGTGCCAGCAGCCCCGGGGGAGCGGGAGGGGACGAGCAGTACTTC. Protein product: CASSPGGAGGDEQYF.

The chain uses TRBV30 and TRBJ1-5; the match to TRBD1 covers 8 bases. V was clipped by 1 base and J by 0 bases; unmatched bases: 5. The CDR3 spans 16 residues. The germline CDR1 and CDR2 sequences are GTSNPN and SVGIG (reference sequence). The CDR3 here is CAWSDTGGYSNQPQHF. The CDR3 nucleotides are TGTGCCTGGAGTGATACAGGGGGTTATAGCAATCAGCCCCAGCATTTT.

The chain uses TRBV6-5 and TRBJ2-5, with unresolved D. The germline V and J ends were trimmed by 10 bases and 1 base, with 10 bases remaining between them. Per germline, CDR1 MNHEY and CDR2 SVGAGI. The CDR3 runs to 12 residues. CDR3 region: CATQRAQETQYF. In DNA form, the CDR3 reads TGTGCCACCCAAAGGGCCCAAGAGACCCAGTACTTC.

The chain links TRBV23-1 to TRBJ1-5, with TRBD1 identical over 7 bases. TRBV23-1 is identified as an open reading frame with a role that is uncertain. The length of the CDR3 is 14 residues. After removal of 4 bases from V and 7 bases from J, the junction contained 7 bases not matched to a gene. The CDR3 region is CASSRYRGGQPQHF. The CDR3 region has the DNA TGCGCCAGCAGTCGATACAGGGGAGGGCAGCCCCAGCATTTT.

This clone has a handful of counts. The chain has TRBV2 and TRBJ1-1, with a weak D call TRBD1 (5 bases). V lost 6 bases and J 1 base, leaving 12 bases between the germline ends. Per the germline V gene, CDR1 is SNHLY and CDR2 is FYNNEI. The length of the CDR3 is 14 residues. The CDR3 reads CASRGVRTNTEAFF. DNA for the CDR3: TGTGCCAGCAGGGGGGTCCGAACGAACACTGAAGCTTTCTTT.

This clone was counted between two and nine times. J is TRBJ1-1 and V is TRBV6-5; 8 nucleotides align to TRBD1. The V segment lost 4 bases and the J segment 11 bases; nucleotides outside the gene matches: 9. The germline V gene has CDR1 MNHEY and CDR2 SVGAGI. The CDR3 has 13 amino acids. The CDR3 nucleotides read TGTGCCAGCAGTTCTCGGACAGGGCCGATTGCTTTCTTT. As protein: CASSSRTGPIAFF.

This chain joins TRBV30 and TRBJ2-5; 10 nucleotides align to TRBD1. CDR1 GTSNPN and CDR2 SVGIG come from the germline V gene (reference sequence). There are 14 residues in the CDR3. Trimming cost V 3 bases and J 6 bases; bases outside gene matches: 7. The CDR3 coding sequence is TGTGCCTGGAGGCGGACAGGGGGATTGCAGACCCAGTACTTC. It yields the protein CAWRRTGGLQTQYF.

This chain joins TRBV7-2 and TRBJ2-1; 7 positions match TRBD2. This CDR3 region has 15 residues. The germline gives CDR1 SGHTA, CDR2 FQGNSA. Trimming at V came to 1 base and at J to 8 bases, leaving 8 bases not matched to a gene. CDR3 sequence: CASSLGGGRVDEQFF. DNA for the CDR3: TGTGCCAGCAGCTTAGGAGGTGGGAGGGTAGATGAGCAGTTCTTC.

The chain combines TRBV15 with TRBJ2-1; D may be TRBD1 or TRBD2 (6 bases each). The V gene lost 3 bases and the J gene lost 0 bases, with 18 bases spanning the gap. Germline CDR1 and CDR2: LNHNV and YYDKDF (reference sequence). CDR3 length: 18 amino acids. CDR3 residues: CATSRAVPGASSYNEQFF. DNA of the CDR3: TGTGCCACCAGCAGGGCAGTTCCGGGGGCCAGCTCCTACAATGAGCAGTTCTTC.

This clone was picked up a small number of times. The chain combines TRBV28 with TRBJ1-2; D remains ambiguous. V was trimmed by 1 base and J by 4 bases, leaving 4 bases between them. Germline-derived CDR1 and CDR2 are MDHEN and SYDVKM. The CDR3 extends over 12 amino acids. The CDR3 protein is CASSLSAYGYTF. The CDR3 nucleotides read TGTGCCAGCAGTTTATCGGCCTATGGCTACACCTTC.

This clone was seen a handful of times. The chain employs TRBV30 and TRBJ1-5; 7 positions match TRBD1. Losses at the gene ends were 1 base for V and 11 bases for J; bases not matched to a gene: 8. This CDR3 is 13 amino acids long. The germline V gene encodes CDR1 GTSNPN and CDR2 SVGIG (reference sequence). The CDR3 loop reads CAWSGQGLEAQHF. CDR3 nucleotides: TGTGCCTGGAGTGGACAGGGTCTGGAAGCCCAGCATTTT.

CDR3 region: CASSLSFRGGTDTQYF. The CDR3 bases are TGTGCCAGCAGCTTAAGTTTCAGGGGGGGCACAGATACGCAGTATTTT. The genes are TRBV7-3 and TRBJ2-3; a possible D gene is TRBD1 (7 bases). V gave up 1 base and J gave up 1 base, with 12 bases separating them. The germline gives CDR1 SGHTA, CDR2 FQGTGA. The CDR3 covers 16 residues.

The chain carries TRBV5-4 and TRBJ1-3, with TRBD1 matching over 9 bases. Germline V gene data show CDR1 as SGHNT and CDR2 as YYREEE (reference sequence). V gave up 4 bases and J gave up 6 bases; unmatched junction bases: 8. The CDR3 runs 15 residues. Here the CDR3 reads CASSMDRGGENTIYF. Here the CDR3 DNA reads TGTGCCAGCAGCATGGACAGGGGAGGAGAAAACACCATATATTTT. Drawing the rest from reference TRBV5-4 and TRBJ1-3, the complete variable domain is ETGVTQSPTHLIKTRGQQVTLRCSSQSGHNTVSWYQQALGQGPQFIFQYYREEENGRGNFPPRFSGLQFPNYSSELNVNALELDDSALYLCASSMDRGGENTIYFGEGSWLTVV.

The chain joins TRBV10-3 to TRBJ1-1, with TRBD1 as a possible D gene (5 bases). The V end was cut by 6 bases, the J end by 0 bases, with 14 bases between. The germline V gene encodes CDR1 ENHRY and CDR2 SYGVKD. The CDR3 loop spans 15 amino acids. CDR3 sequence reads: CAISAAQGMNTEAFF. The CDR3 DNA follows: TGTGCCATCAGCGCAGCCCAGGGCATGAACACTGAAGCTTTCTTT.

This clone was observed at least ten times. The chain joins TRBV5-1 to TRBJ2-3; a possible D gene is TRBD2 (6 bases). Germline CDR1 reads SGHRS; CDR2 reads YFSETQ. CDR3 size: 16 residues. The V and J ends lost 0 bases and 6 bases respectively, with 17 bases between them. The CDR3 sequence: CASSLAELAGRDTQYF. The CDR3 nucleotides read TGCGCCAGCAGCTTGGCCGAGCTAGCTGGGAGGGATACGCAGTATTTT. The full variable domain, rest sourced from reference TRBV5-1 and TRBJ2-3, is KAGVTQTPRYLIKTRGQQVTLSCSPISGHRSVSWYQQTPGQGLQFLFEYFSETQRNKGNFPGRFSGRQFSNSRSEMNVSTLELGDSALYLCASSLAELAGRDTQYFGPGTRLTVL.

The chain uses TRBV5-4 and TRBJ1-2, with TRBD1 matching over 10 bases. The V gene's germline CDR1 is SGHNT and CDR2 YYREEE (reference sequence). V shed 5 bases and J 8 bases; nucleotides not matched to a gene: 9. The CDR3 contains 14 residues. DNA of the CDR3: TGTGCCAGCAGGCAGCGGGGACAGGGGAGCGGCTACACCTTC. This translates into CASRQRGQGSGYTF.

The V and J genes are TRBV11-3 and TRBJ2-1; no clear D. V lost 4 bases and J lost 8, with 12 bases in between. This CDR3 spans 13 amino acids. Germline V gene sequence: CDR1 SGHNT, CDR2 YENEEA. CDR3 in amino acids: CASSSSGTHEQFF. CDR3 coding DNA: TGTGCCAGCAGCTCGTCGGGTACTCATGAGCAGTTCTTC.

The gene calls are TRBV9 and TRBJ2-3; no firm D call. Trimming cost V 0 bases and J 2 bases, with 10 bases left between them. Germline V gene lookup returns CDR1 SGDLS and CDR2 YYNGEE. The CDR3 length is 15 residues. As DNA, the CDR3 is TGTGCCAGCAGCGTAGGGTTTGTATTCACAGATACGCAGTATTTT. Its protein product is CASSVGFVFTDTQYF.

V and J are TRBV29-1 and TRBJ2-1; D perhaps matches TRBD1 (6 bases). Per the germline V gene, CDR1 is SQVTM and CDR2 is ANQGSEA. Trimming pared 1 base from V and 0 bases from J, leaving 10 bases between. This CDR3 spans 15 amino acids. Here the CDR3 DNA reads TGCAGCGTTGAAGGGACAGATAGCTCCTACAATGAGCAGTTCTTC. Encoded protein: CSVEGTDSSYNEQFF.

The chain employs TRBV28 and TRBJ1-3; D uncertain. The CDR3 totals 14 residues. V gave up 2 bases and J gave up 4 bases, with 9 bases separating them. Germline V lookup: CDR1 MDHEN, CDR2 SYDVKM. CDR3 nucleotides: TGTGCCAGCAGTTTAGCCCTACGGGGAAACACCATATATTTT. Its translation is CASSLALRGNTIYF.

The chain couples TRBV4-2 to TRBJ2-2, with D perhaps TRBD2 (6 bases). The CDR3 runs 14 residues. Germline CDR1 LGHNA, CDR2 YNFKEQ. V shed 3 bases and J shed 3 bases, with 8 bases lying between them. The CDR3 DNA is TGTGCCAGCAGCCAGCGGGATTACACCGGGGAGCTGTTTTTT. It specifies CASSQRDYTGELFF.

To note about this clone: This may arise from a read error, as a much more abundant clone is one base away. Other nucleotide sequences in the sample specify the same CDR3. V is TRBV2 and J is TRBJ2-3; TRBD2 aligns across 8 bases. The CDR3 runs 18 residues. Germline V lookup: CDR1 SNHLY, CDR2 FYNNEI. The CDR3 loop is CASSGPTSGDSSTDTQYF. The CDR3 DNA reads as TGTGCCAGTAGTGGCCCTACTAGCGGAGACTCTAGCACAGATACGCAGTATTTT.

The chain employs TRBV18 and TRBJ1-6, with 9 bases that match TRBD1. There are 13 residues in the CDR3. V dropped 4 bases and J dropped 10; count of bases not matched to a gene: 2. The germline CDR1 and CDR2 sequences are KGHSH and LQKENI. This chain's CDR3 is CASSQGQGSPLHF. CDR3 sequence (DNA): TGTGCCAGCTCACAGGGACAGGGCTCACCCCTCCACTTT.

CDR3 sequence (DNA): TGTGCCAGCAGTTTACGGGACAGAAATTCACCCCTCCACTTT. Translation: CASSLRDRNSPLHF. The chain carries TRBV27 and TRBJ1-6; 7 positions agree with TRBD1. V was pared by 2 bases and J by 7 bases, with 2 bases of the junction left unmatched. The CDR3 spans 14 residues. The germline CDR1 and CDR2 sequences are MNHEY and SMNVEV (reference sequence).

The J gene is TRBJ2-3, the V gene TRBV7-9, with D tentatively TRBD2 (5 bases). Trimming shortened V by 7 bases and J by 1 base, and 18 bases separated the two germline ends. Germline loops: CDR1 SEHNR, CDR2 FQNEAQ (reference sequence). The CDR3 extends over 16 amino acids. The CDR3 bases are TGTGCCAGCACCCCTAGACTACTCTCTGGCACAGATACGCAGTATTTT. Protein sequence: CASTPRLLSGTDTQYF.

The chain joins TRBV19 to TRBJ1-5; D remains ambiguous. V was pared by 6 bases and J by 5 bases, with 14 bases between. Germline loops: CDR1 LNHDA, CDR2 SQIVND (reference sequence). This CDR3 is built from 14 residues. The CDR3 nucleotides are TGTGCCAGTAGGGCAGGAGCCCCCCATCAGCCCCAGCATTTT. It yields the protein CASRAGAPHQPQHF.

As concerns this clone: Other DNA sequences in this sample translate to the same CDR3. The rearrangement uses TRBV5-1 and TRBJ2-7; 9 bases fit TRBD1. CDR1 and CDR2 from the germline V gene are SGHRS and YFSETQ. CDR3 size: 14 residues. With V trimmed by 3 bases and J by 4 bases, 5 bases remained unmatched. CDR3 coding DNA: TGCGCCAGCAGCTCCGGGACAGGGACTTACGAGCAGTACTTC. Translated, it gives CASSSGTGTYEQYF.

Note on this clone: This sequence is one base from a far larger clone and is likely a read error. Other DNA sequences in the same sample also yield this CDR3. In DNA form, the CDR3 reads TGTGCCAGCAGTTTAAGGGGATGGACGGGCCGAAACACCATATATTTT. Amino acid sequence: CASSLRGWTGRNTIYF. The chain carries TRBV28 and TRBJ1-3; D is perhaps TRBD1 (5 bases). Germline values: CDR1 MDHEN, CDR2 SYDVKM. The CDR3 loop spans 16 amino acids. Trimming left V 2 bases short and J 5 bases short, with 16 bases between.